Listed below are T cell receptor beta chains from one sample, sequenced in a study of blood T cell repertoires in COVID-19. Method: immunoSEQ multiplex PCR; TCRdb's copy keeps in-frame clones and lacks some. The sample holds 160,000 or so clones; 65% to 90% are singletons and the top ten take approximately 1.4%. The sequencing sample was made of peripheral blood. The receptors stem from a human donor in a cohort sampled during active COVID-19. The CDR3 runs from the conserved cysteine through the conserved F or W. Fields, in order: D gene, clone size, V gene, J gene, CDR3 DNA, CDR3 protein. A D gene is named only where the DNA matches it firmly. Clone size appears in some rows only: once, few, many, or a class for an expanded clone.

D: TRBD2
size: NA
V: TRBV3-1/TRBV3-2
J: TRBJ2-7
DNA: TGTGCCAGCAGCCAAGGGCCTAGCGGGAGCTACGAGCAGTACTTC
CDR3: CASSQGPSGSYEQYF

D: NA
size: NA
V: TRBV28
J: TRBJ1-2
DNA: TGTGCCACCTCGGTGCGGGGGAACTATGGCTACACCTTC
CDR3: CATSVRGNYGYTF

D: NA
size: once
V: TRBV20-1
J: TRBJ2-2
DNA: TGCAGTGCTAGTTCCGGGGGCACCGGGGAGCTGTTTTTT
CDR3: CSASSGGTGELFF

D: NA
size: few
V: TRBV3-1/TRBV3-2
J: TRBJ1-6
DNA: TGTGCCAGCACCGGGAATGCTAATAATTCACCCCTCCACTTT
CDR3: CASTGNANNSPLHF

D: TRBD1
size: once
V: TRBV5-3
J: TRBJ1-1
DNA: TGTGCCAGAAGCTTGATAGGGGGCCTAGGCACTGAAGCTTTCTTT
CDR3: CARSLIGGLGTEAFF

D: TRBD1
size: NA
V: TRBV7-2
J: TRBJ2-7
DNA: TGTGCCAGCAGCCTACGACAGGGAGACGAGCAGTACTTC
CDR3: CASSLRQGDEQYF

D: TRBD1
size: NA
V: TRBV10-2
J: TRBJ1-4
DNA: TGCGCCAGCAGTGGTAGACAGGGGGAGGAAAAACTGTTTTTT
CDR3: CASSGRQGEEKLFF

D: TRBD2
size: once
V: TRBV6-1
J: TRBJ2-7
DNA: TGTGCCAGCAGTGACGGACTAGCGGGAACCTACGAGCAGTACTTC
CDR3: CASSDGLAGTYEQYF

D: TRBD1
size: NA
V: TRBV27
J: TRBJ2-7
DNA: TGTGCCAGCAGTAAAGGGACAGGGGGGCTCTACGAGCAGTACTTC
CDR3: CASSKGTGGLYEQYF

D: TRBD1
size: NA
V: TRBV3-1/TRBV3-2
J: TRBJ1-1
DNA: TGTGCCAGCAGCCAAGAAGGGGGCAGGATGACCCCTGAAGCTTTCTTT
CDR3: CASSQEGGRMTPEAFF

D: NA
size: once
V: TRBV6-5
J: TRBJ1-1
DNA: TGTGCCAGCAGTTACGAGGAAATTGGTGCTGCTGAAGCTTTCTTT
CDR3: CASSYEEIGAAEAFF

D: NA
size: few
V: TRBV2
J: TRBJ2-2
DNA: TGTGCCGGTCGCAAAGGGGCTTCGAACACCGGGGAGCTGTTTTTT
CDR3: CAGRKGASNTGELFF

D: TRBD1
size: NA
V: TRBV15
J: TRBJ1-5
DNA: TGTGCCACCAGCAGAGGGGACAGGGGGCGACCGCAGCCCCAGCATTTT
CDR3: CATSRGDRGRPQPQHF

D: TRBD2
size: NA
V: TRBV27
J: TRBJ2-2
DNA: TGTGCCAGCAGTGTTCTGAGCGGGAGTTTCGGGGAGCTGTTTTTT
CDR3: CASSVLSGSFGELFF

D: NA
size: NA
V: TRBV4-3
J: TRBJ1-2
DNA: TGCGCCAGCAGCCAAGAAGGCTTTCAGGGGAACTATGGCTACACCTTC
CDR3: CASSQEGFQGNYGYTF